The clone carrying this TCR beta chain was picked up many times. What it binds is unknown. A single record per CDR3 protein comes from TCRdb applying MiXCR to the PCR reads. The table lists about 640,000 distinct CDR3 sequences, just under 20% of them singletons. CD8+CD4-CCR7+CD45RA+ cells were sorted as naive CD8 T cells. This record comes from a study of molecular identifiers for immune sequencing clone quantification. Study-level findings and limits: Whereas naive cells kept under 1% of molecules in clones above 20 RNA copies, such clones held over 97% in effectors. Barcode-sharing identical TCR molecules could underestimate highly expanded clone sizes. Reports indicate spiked Jurkat TCR RNA from one cell could be found among roughly 980,000 naive cells.

CDR1 and CDR2 from the germline V gene are MDHEN and SYDVKM. Trimming stripped 6 bases from V and 0 bases from J, with 13 bases between. The CDR3 loop spans 15 amino acids. The chain has TRBV28 and TRBJ2-3, with D possibly being TRBD2 (6 bases). The origin of this receptor is a human donor in good health. Some libraries in this study had Jurkat cell RNA spiked in. Sample: naive CD8+ T cells from blood, with Jurkat cell RNA spiked in. Subset specified: FACS-sorted CD8+CD4-CCR7+CD45RA+ naive T cells. The CDR3 here is CASSLLAPSTDTQYF. The CDR3 nucleotides read TGTGCCAGCAGCCTCCTAGCGCCTAGCACAGATACGCAGTATTTT.